One and the same sample provided the 31 T cell receptor beta chains below, sequenced in a study of blood T cell repertoires in COVID-19. Clones were read by immunoSEQ multiplex PCR, and TCRdb kept only the in-frame ones, dropping some. The table lists 150,000 to 200,000 clones, approximately 84% of them singletons, with roughly 2.6% in the top ten. The specimen was peripheral blood. These receptors all stem from a human donor with acute or convalescent COVID-19. The donor label of this sample is uncertain.

This clone showed up just once. The chain links TRBV7-8 to TRBJ1-2; possibly TRBD1 for D (6 bases). The CDR3 is 15 residues long. The V end was cut by 5 bases, the J end by 5 bases, with 18 bases between. Germline V CDR1 and CDR2: SGHVS, FQNEAQ. The CDR3 bases are TGTGCCAGCAGCCTGAGGGGATACGGACAGTATGGCTACACCTTC. It is translated as CASSLRGYGQYGYTF.

A few counts support this clone. The chain recombines TRBV2 with TRBJ1-5, with D maybe TRBD1 (6 bases). Trimming pared 4 bases from V and 4 bases from J, leaving 8 bases between. The V gene's germline CDR1 is SNHLY and CDR2 FYNNEI. CDR3 size: 13 residues. The CDR3 sequence: CASSAQGNQPQHF. The DNA for the CDR3 is TGTGCCAGCAGTGCCCAGGGGAATCAGCCCCAGCATTTT.

The genes are TRBV15 and TRBJ2-5; the match to TRBD2 covers 9 bases. With 5 bases clipped from V and 7 bases from J, the junction kept 5 bases outside the gene matches. Germline lookup yields CDR1 LNHNV and CDR2 YYDKDF (reference sequence). CDR3 length equals 13 residues. CDR3 amino acids: CATSSGTSMTQYF. Here the CDR3 DNA reads TGTGCCACCAGCTCCGGGACTAGCATGACCCAGTACTTC. Using reference TRBV15 and TRBJ2-5 for the parts outside the CDR3, the full variable domain is DAMVIQNPRYQVTQFGKPVTLSCSQTLNHNVMYWYQQKSSQAPKLLFHYYDKDFNNEADTPDNFQSRRPNTSFCFLDIRSPGLGDTAMYLCATSSGTSMTQYFGPGTRLLVL.

The gene calls are TRBV5-1 and TRBJ1-4; TRBD1 is a possible D gene (5 bases). V lost 2 bases, J lost 6 bases, and 11 bases lay in between. The germline V gene encodes CDR1 SGHRS and CDR2 YFSETQ. There are 14 residues in the CDR3. This CDR3 is CASSFTGADEKLFF. The CDR3 DNA sequence: TGCGCCAGCAGCTTCACAGGCGCTGATGAAAAACTGTTTTTT.

The sample holds one count of this clone. The V and J genes are TRBV5-1 and TRBJ2-5; TRBD1 matches at 8 bases. CDR1 is SGHRS and CDR2 is YFSETQ in the germline V gene. The CDR3 totals 14 residues. The J segment lost 2 bases and the V segment lost 4 bases, leaving 4 bases of the junction unmatched. CDR3 region: CASSRDRMQETQYF. In DNA, the CDR3 is TGCGCCAGCAGCCGGGACAGGATGCAAGAGACCCAGTACTTC.

J is TRBJ1-4 and V is TRBV5-1; D is unresolved. The germline V gene has CDR1 SGHRS and CDR2 YFSETQ. V dropped 4 bases and J dropped 7 bases, with 8 bases sitting between them. The CDR3 runs to 12 residues. CDR3 DNA sequence: TGCGCCAGCAGCGGGGAGAGTGAAAAACTGTTTTTT. Protein: CASSGESEKLFF.

This chain joins TRBV10-1 and TRBJ2-1; 7 bases are a match to TRBD2. Trimming took 3 bases from V and 7 from J; bases not matched to a gene: 9. The CDR3 contains 15 residues. In germline, CDR1 is WNHNN, CDR2 SYGVQD (reference sequence). The CDR3 spells CASSDIRTSRNEQFF. CDR3 in DNA: TGCGCCAGCAGTGACATTCGGACTAGTCGAAATGAGCAGTTCTTC.

The chain uses TRBV5-6 and TRBJ1-5, with TRBD1 identical over 8 bases. This CDR3 spans 14 amino acids. Per germline, CDR1 SGHDT and CDR2 YYEEEE. V dropped 4 bases and J dropped 3; count of bases not matched to a gene: 3. CDR3: CASSPTGDNQPQHF. The CDR3 region has the DNA TGTGCCAGCAGCCCGACAGGGGACAATCAGCCCCAGCATTTT. The full variable domain, with the rest looked up from reference TRBV5-6 and TRBJ1-5, is DAGVTQSPTHLIKTRGQQVTLRCSPKSGHDTVSWYQQALGQGPQFIFQYYEEEERQRGNFPDRFSGHQFPNYSSELNVNALLLGDSALYLCASSPTGDNQPQHFGDGTRLSIL.

The chain joins TRBV9 to TRBJ1-1; D gene ambiguous. V was trimmed by 3 bases and J by 0 bases, leaving 12 bases between them. This CDR3 contains 15 residues. CDR1 is SGDLS and CDR2 is YYNGEE in the germline V gene. The CDR3 coding sequence is TGTGCCAGCAGCGCAAACTTGGGCGTGAACACTGAAGCTTTCTTT. It translates to CASSANLGVNTEAFF.

The rearrangement uses TRBV11-2 and TRBJ2-7; 7 bases line up with TRBD1. The CDR3 is made up of 13 amino acids. Per germline, CDR1 SGHAT and CDR2 FQNNGV. V was clipped by 5 bases and J by 0 bases; unmatched bases: 1. CDR3 loop: CASSQGDSYEQYF. The CDR3 DNA reads TGTGCCAGCAGCCAGGGGGACTCCTACGAGCAGTACTTC.

V usage is TRBV10-3 and J usage is TRBJ1-3, with 9 nucleotides matching TRBD1. Trimming at V came to 7 bases and at J to 0 bases, leaving 4 bases not matched to a gene. Per the germline V gene, CDR1 is ENHRY and CDR2 is SYGVKD. The CDR3 is 15 amino acids. CDR3: CAIKTGGDSGNTIYF. The CDR3, as DNA: TGTGCCATCAAAACAGGGGGCGACTCTGGAAACACCATATATTTT.

V usage is TRBV4-1 and J usage is TRBJ1-5; D gene uncertain. The CDR3 covers 16 residues. Deletions cut 0 bases from V and 2 bases from J, with 11 bases between. Germline V CDR1 and CDR2: MGHRA, YSYEKL. CDR3 in amino acids: CASSQEGRGGNQPQHF. The DNA for the CDR3 is TGCGCCAGCAGCCAAGAGGGTCGGGGAGGCAATCAGCCCCAGCATTTT.

The chain links TRBV5-1 to TRBJ1-2; perhaps TRBD1 as D (6 bases). Looked up from germline, CDR1 is SGHRS and CDR2 is YFSETQ. Trimming cost V 0 bases and J 5 bases, with 11 bases left between them. This CDR3 has 14 residues. CDR3 nucleotide sequence: TGCGCCAGCAGCTTGGCCTGGGACACTTATGGCTACACCTTC. Its translation is CASSLAWDTYGYTF.

The chain employs TRBV14 and TRBJ1-2; D remains unclear. The germline V gene encodes CDR1 SGHDN and CDR2 FVKESK. V lost 4 bases and J 1 base, leaving 10 bases between the germline ends. This CDR3 region has 14 residues. The CDR3 sequence: CASSRPPDNYGYTF. Written as DNA, the CDR3 is TGTGCCAGCAGCCGGCCACCTGATAACTATGGCTACACCTTC.

This rearrangement joins TRBV4-2 to TRBJ2-7, with 11 bases lining up with TRBD2. CDR3 length equals 17 residues. V dropped 4 bases and J dropped 3; count of bases not matched to a gene: 11. Germline lookup yields CDR1 LGHNA and CDR2 YNFKEQ. The CDR3 bases are TGTGCCAGCAGCCCTGGACTAGCGGGCCGGGCCGGCTACGAGCAGTACTTC. Protein product: CASSPGLAGRAGYEQYF.

The chain combines TRBV2 with TRBJ1-2; D remains ambiguous. This CDR3 has 11 residues. V was trimmed by 0 bases and J by 7 bases, leaving 3 bases between them. Germline values: CDR1 SNHLY, CDR2 FYNNEI. The CDR3: CASSEARGYTF. The DNA of the CDR3 is TGTGCCAGCAGTGAAGCTCGTGGCTACACCTTC.

The V and J genes are TRBV6-5 and TRBJ2-1; 9 bases agree with TRBD2. The CDR3 is made up of 15 amino acids. V shed 5 bases, J shed 2 bases, and the junction held 4 bases outside the gene matches. In germline, CDR1 is MNHEY, CDR2 SVGAGI. Written as DNA, the CDR3 is TGTGCCAGCAGTCCCTCTAGCGGGGCCTACAATGAGCAGTTCTTC. The encoded protein is CASSPSSGAYNEQFF.

For the CDR3, the DNA is TGTGCCAGCAGCTTAGATCGGGGTAGCACAGATACGCAGTATTTT. It codes for CASSLDRGSTDTQYF. The V call is TRBV7-2, the J call TRBJ2-3; possibly TRBD2 for D (5 bases). The germline CDR1 and CDR2 sequences are SGHTA and FQGNSA. V gave up 1 base and J gave up 0 bases, with 8 bases separating them. This CDR3 spans 15 amino acids.

In this sample, this clone turned up a few times. The chain joins TRBV6-1 to TRBJ1-3; 7 positions match TRBD1. CDR1 is MNHNS and CDR2 is SASEGT in the germline V gene. This CDR3 contains 16 residues. V trimming: 0 bases; J trimming: 0 bases; junction bases outside the gene matches: 2. The CDR3 DNA reads TGTGCCAGCAGTGAAGCCCGGGACAGCTCTGGAAACACCATATATTTT. Its protein is CASSEARDSSGNTIYF.

V gene TRBV14 combines with J gene TRBJ1-1, with 9 bases fitting TRBD1. V trimming: 2 bases; J trimming: 5 bases; junction bases outside the gene matches: 6. The CDR3 has 15 residues. The germline V gene has CDR1 SGHDN and CDR2 FVKESK. The CDR3: CASSQLTGGRTEAFF. CDR3 in DNA: TGTGCCAGCAGCCAATTAACAGGGGGCAGGACTGAAGCTTTCTTT.

This clone was observed a single time. The rearrangement joins TRBV7-3 to TRBJ2-5; TRBD1 matches at 9 bases. The CDR3 has 15 amino acids. V was clipped by 4 bases and J by 4 bases; unmatched bases: 7. Germline loops: CDR1 SGHTA, CDR2 FQGTGA. The CDR3 sequence is CASSSGTGSTETQYF. The CDR3 coding sequence is TGTGCCAGCAGCTCAGGGACAGGGAGTACAGAGACCCAGTACTTC.

This chain links TRBV6-5 with TRBJ1-1; D is unclear. Germline V gene lookup returns CDR1 MNHEY and CDR2 SVGAGI. The CDR3 runs 13 residues. Trimming took off 6 bases at V and 0 bases at J, with 8 bases between the two ends. CDR3 in DNA: TGTGCCAGCAGGGCGGAACTGAACACTGAAGCTTTCTTT. It encodes CASRAELNTEAFF.

The chain carries TRBV7-2 and TRBJ2-7; D is possibly TRBD2 (7 bases). V dropped 5 bases and J dropped 2 bases, with 19 bases sitting between them. Germline-derived CDR1 and CDR2 are SGHTA and FQGNSA. The CDR3 sequence is 16 residues long. CDR3 sequence reads: CASSPTVKRDTYEQYF. The CDR3 DNA reads TGTGCCAGCAGCCCGACTGTCAAGCGGGACACCTACGAGCAGTACTTC.

The CDR3 DNA sequence: TGTGCCAGTAGTATGCGGGGGCAGGGCAATCAGCCCCAGCATTTT. It codes for CASSMRGQGNQPQHF. This rearrangement joins TRBV19 to TRBJ1-5; D might be TRBD1 (6 bases). V was cut by 3 bases and J by 2 bases, with 11 bases left in between. This CDR3 has 15 amino acids. Germline assignment: CDR1 LNHDA and CDR2 SQIVND (reference sequence).

The chain has TRBV3-1 (or the pseudogene TRBV3-2) and TRBJ2-7; 7 nucleotides line up with TRBD1. Trimming at V came to 1 base and at J to 5 bases, leaving 11 bases not matched to a gene. Germline V lookup: CDR1 LGHDT, CDR2 YNNKEL (reference sequence). This CDR3 region has 16 residues. The CDR3 region has the DNA TGTGCCAGCAGCCAAGGGACTCGGCAGGGGGTCCACGAGCAGTACTTC. As protein: CASSQGTRQGVHEQYF.

J is TRBJ1-2 and V is TRBV20-1, with 7 positions matching TRBD1. With V trimmed by 3 bases and J by 8 bases, 6 bases remained unmatched. Looked up from germline, CDR1 is DFQATT and CDR2 is SNEGSKA (reference sequence). The CDR3 covers 12 residues. This CDR3 is CSASNRGSGYTF. CDR3 nucleotides: TGCAGTGCTAGTAACAGGGGAAGCGGCTACACCTTC.

This rearrangement joins TRBV2 to TRBJ1-2, with TRBD1 identical over 11 bases. Germline CDR1 SNHLY, CDR2 FYNNEI. The CDR3 spans 15 residues. V shed 3 bases, J shed 8 bases, and the junction held 8 bases outside the gene matches. CDR3 protein: CASSDPGTGGRGYTF. For the CDR3, the DNA is TGTGCCAGCAGTGACCCCGGGACAGGGGGGAGAGGCTACACCTTC.

CDR3 region: CASRRGLTEAYYNEQFF. In DNA form, the CDR3 reads TGTGCCAGCAGGAGGGGGTTGACCGAAGCATATTACAATGAGCAGTTCTTC. The chain combines TRBV2 with TRBJ2-1, with D possibly being TRBD1 (6 bases). Trimming stripped 6 bases from V and 4 bases from J, with 22 bases between. This CDR3 has 17 residues. CDR1 and CDR2 from the germline V gene are SNHLY and FYNNEI. The full variable domain, rest sourced from reference TRBV2 and TRBJ2-1, is EPEVTQTPSHQVTQMGQEVILRCVPISNHLYFYWYRQILGQKVEFLVSFYNNEISEKSEIFDDQFSVERPDGSNFTLKIRSTKLEDSAMYFCASRRGLTEAYYNEQFFGPGTRLTVL.

The rearrangement links TRBV9 to TRBJ1-5, with a possible D match to TRBD1 (6 bases). Per the germline V gene, CDR1 is SGDLS and CDR2 is YYNGEE. The CDR3 spans 14 residues. Trimming took 3 bases from V and 6 from J, leaving 13 bases between them. The CDR3 coding sequence is TGTGCCAGCAGCGCTCGACAGGAAAGTCAGCCCCAGCATTTT. It codes for CASSARQESQPQHF.

The CDR3 region is CASRDSRGAYEQYF. The CDR3, as DNA: TGTGCCAGCAGGGACAGCCGAGGGGCCTACGAGCAGTACTTC. The genes are TRBV28 and TRBJ2-7; D may be TRBD1 (6 bases). Deletions cut 6 bases from V and 2 bases from J, with 14 bases between. The CDR3 consists of 14 residues. The germline CDR1 and CDR2 sequences are MDHEN and SYDVKM.

As to this clone: The same CDR3 is also encoded by other DNA sequences in this sample. The gene calls are TRBV27 and TRBJ2-7, with a possible D match to TRBD2 (5 bases). Germline CDR1 and CDR2: MNHEY and SMNVEV (reference sequence). The V end was cut by 5 bases, the J end by 4 bases, with 12 bases between. The CDR3 consists of 13 residues. The CDR3 protein is CASSTLGGYEQYF. The CDR3 coding sequence is TGTGCCAGCAGTACCCTCGGCGGGTACGAGCAGTACTTC.